These T cell receptor beta chains were read from a single sample in a study of blood T cell dynamics during melanoma immunotherapy. Profiled with immunoSEQ multiplex PCR; TCRdb holds only in-frame clones, not every one. The table shows roughly 8,100 clones, with approximately 85% occurring only once. The source material was blood, sampled from a patient treated with checkpoint blockade. The receptors derive from a human donor with melanoma. The conserved cysteine and the conserved F or W are not part of the CDR3 here. The order of the fields is V gene, CDR3 protein.

>TRBV29-1
SVSWSLNTEAF
>TRBV4-1
ASSQGEDQPQH
>TRBV10-2
ASTLGEKRRLAGANNEQF
>TRBV2
ASSDVYPYEQY
>TRBV29-1
SVRDSSTAYEQY
>TRBV5-1
ASLTGTGFSIDTQY
>TRBV28
ASKRGPNQPQH
>TRBV2
ASRRQANEEQY
>TRBV19
ASSIVSSGVTNQPQH
>TRBV19
ASSMTPLAGGPNEQY
>TRBV15
ATGARGANQPQH
>TRBV11-2
ASSLGPGSGEQY
>TRBV7-2
ASSLSSVIYEQY
>TRBV11-2
ASSPWPNSYEQY
>TRBV27
ASSFIGQGREEQY
>TRBV6-5
ASSYALGQSYGYT
>TRBV7-9
ASSPLGRTYTGELF
>TRBV18
ASSLDRAANEKLF
>TRBV15
ATASRATNEKLF
>TRBV29-1
SVGGGTGRDTQY
>TRBV15
ATSRSLTSGATYEQY
>TRBV6-1
ASSERGEAF
>TRBV2
ASIGTGGSGYT
>TRBV11-1
ASSLLGLAAGELF
>TRBV5-4
ASSLAPGNTGELF
>TRBV7-9
ASSDGRYGYT
>TRBV5-1
ASSLDQNTEAF
>TRBV5-1
ASSLVGQGGSEAF
>TRBV11-2
ASSPRLAVDYEQY
>TRBV5-5
ASSIGAGDSYEQY
>TRBV19
ASSDPGQVYEQY
>TRBV28
ASSFDPPGGPQETQY
>TRBV2
ASSEGTAPYEQY
>TRBV11-2
ASSLEWQVEAF
>TRBV19
ASSIGVLVGEQY
>TRBV7-3
ASTPGGPLGEQF
>TRBV6-6
ASSYAPSGTQY
>TRBV28
ASSSSSGSGSGANVLT
>TRBV25-1
ASSVWFEQY
>TRBV27
ASSVNRVHGYT
>TRBV28
ASSAPAYGYT
>TRBV5-1
ASSLPGRNTEAF
>TRBV4-1
ASSQPNLVASVYEQY
>TRBV5-1
ASSFGRGAYEQY
>TRBV28
ASSPRTGRYGYT
>TRBV27
ASSSTQGAHTEAF
>TRBV19
ASSIRTMGEQY
>TRBV5-4
ASSLRDPGGYT
>TRBV7-2
ASSLMSGPGELF
>TRBV10-3
ATSGTGGVVGELF
>TRBV13
ASSFSGRGYEQY
>TRBV5-3
ARSGPQGDYGYT
>TRBV19
ASSPRQEGGYT
>TRBV28
ASSTPGVTYEQY